Listed below are T cell receptor beta chains from one sample, sequenced in a study of T cell responses to AZD1222 COVID-19 vaccine. Measured with immunoSEQ multiplex PCR; TCRdb has only the in-frame clones, and not every one. This sample has more than 85,000 clones, with about nine tenths found just once. Material: peripheral blood, obtained on day 0 of AZD1222 vaccination. The source is an adult in good health. Each CDR3 is given with its conserved first and last residue. Each record gives: J gene, V gene, CDR3 protein.

>TRBJ2-7|TRBV6-1
CASSEQSGTSYEQYF
>TRBJ1-3|TRBV7-9
CASSFDLRGLSGNTIYF
>TRBJ1-4|TRBV7-9
CASSLGGTPYEKLFF
>TRBJ2-5|TRBV4-1
CASSQGLQGFGETQYF
>TRBJ2-3|TRBV15
CATSSTPGLAGEDSTDTQYF
>TRBJ1-1|TRBV6-2/TRBV6-3
CASSPTRGYTEAFF
>TRBJ1-6|TRBV7-9
CASSLVVASRSSYNSPLHF
>TRBJ1-3|TRBV3-1/TRBV3-2
CASSQTTGESWGNTIYF
>TRBJ2-1|TRBV19
CASSSLAGGGNEQFF
>TRBJ2-2|TRBV29-1
CSVPGQAGARPGELFF
>TRBJ1-3|TRBV10-3
CAISGTGPYSGNTIYF
>TRBJ2-7|TRBV9
CASSLGPRGEQYF
>TRBJ2-1|TRBV2
CASSEWGTGADEQFF
>TRBJ2-1|TRBV19
CASRETSGIDEQFF
>TRBJ1-5|TRBV6-2/TRBV6-3
CASSWDGLGNQPQHF
>TRBJ1-6|TRBV5-1
CASSLRFGTGSSPLHF
>TRBJ1-4|TRBV7-8
CASSSKGSGTGAKLFF
>TRBJ1-2|TRBV4-1
CASSPASGGLQANYGYTF
>TRBJ2-2|TRBV6-2/TRBV6-3
CASSYSRSLNTGELFF
>TRBJ2-7|TRBV7-2
CASSLGLRAISYEQYF
>TRBJ1-2|TRBV3-1/TRBV3-2
CASSQDGTGGPFYGYTF
>TRBJ2-1|TRBV2
CASSENGGNEQFF
>TRBJ2-7|TRBV11-2
CASSSSLASGSYEQYF
>TRBJ2-5|TRBV29-1
CSVGLGGGEAQYF
>TRBJ1-2|TRBV28
CASSSYTVNYGYTF
>TRBJ2-2|TRBV6-5
CASSYYSRLRTGELFF
>TRBJ1-2|TRBV6-4
CASSVSAANYGYTF
>TRBJ1-5|TRBV10-3
CAIGQGANQPQHF
>TRBJ1-5|TRBV28
CASLTGQGTPGSNQPQHF
>TRBJ1-1|TRBV11-1
CASTGEGTGGTEAFF
>TRBJ1-3|TRBV19
CASSMEGWYSGNTIYF
>TRBJ1-2|TRBV5-4
CASSLVQGGYGYTF
>TRBJ2-7|TRBV29-1
CSVGSGTIVYEQYF
>TRBJ2-3|TRBV12-5
CASGSLGDTQYF
>TRBJ1-2|TRBV9
CASSSRTPNYGYTF
>TRBJ1-4|TRBV5-6
CASSLGSDRYEKLFF
>TRBJ1-4|TRBV6-5
CASSFQGAANEKLFF